The clone carrying this TCR beta chain was seen only once. This sample is drawn from a study of human T cells and chemical hapten exposure. Study at large: Minor volume differences among pooled libraries chiefly drove per-sample TCR yield variation.

Documented time point: healthy volunteer bleed at 2 weeks. The authors extracted total RNA from unfractionated whole blood. The library gave individual cDNA molecules unique molecular identifiers. TCRdb reanalysed the RACE reads using MiXCR and keeps one entry per CDR3 protein. The data show about 46,000 distinct CDR3 sequences, with 4.3% seen just once and approximately 1.6% held by the top ten. Germline V CDR1 and CDR2: DFQATT, SNEGSKA (reference sequence). The CDR3 covers 14 residues. Trimming cost V 5 bases and J 7 bases; bases outside gene matches: 8. Source material: whole blood. The clonotype comes from a female donor in good health. Some clones in this sample may be carry-over from other donors' samples. The chain employs TRBV20-1 and TRBJ1-6; 7 bases match TRBD1. Here the CDR3 DNA reads TGCAGTGCTCAGCCGGGACAGACGAATTCACCCCTCCACTTT. Protein sequence: CSAQPGQTNSPLHF.